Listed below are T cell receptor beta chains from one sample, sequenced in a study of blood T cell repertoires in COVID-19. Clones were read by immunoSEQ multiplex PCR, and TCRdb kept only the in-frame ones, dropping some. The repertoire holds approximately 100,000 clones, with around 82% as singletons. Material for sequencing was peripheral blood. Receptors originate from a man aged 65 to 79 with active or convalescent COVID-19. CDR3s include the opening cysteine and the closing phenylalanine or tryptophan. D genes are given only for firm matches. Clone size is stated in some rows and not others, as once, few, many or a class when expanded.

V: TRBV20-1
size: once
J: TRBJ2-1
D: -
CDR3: CSASLEGDEQFF
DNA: TGCAGTGCTAGTTTAGAGGGGGATGAGCAGTTCTTC

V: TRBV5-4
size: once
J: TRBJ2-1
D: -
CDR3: CASSLATGSYNEQFF
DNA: TGTGCCAGCAGCTTGGCAACAGGATCCTACAATGAGCAGTTCTTC

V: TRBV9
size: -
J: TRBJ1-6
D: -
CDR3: CASSVTPQGSYNSPLHF
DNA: TGTGCCAGCAGCGTAACCCCCCAGGGCTCCTATAATTCACCCCTCCACTTT

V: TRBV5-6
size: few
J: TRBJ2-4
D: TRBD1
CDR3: CASSLDRVAKNIQYF
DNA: TGTGCCAGCAGCCTTGACAGGGTCGCCAAAAACATTCAGTACTTC

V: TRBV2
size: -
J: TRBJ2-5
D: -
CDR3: CASSDREKTQYF
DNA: TGTGCCAGCAGTGACAGGGAAAAGACCCAGTACTTC

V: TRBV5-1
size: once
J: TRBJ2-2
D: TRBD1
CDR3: CASSRPEQGANTGELFF
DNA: TGCGCCAGCAGCCGCCCGGAACAGGGGGCGAACACCGGGGAGCTGTTTTTT

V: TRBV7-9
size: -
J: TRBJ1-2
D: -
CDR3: CASSLADNGYTF
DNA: TGTGCCAGCAGTCTAGCGGATAATGGCTACACCTTC

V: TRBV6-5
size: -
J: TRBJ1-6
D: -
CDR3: CASSYSAGPLHF
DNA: TGTGCCAGCAGTTACTCTGCGGGACCCCTCCACTTT

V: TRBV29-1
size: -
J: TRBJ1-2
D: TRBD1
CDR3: CSATGGGIYGYTF
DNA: TGCAGCGCGACAGGGGGAGGAATCTATGGCTACACCTTC

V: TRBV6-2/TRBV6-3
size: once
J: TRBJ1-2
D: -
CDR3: CASSPGENYGYTF
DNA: TGTGCCAGCAGCCCCGGGGAGAACTATGGCTACACCTTC

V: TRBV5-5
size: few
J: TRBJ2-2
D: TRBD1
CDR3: CASSLFRTGANTGELFF
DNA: TGTGCCAGCAGCTTGTTTAGGACAGGGGCGAACACCGGGGAGCTGTTTTTT

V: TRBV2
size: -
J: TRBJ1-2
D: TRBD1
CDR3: CASTPDRAYGYTF
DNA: TGTGCCAGCACCCCGGACAGGGCGTATGGCTACACCTTC

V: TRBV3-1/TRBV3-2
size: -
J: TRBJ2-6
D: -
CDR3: CASSHQSGANVLTF
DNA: TGTGCCAGCAGCCATCAGTCTGGGGCCAACGTCCTGACTTTC

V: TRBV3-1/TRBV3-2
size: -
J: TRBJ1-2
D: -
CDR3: CASSQGPGGYTF
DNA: TGTGCCAGCAGCCAAGGCCCCGGGGGCTACACCTTC

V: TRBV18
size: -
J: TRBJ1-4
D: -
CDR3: CASSSTEDNEKLFF
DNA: TGTGCCAGCTCATCGACAGAAGATAATGAAAAACTGTTTTTT

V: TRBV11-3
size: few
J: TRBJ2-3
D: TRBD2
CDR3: CASSSLAGGFTDTQYF
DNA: TGTGCCAGCAGCTCATTAGCGGGGGGGTTCACAGATACGCAGTATTTT

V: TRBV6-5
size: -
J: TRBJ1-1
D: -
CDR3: CASSYRAQANTEAFF
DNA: TGTGCCAGCAGTTATCGAGCCCAAGCGAACACTGAAGCTTTCTTT

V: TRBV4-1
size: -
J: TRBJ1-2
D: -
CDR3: CASSQDPRLRRPYGYTF
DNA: TGCGCCAGCAGCCAAGATCCGAGACTCCGAAGACCCTATGGCTACACCTTC

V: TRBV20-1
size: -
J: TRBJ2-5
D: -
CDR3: CSARRTGSQYF
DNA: TGCAGTGCCCGCCGAACAGGGTCCCAGTACTTC

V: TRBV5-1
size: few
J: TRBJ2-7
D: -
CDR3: CASSPDGRGEQYF
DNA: TGCGCCAGCAGCCCTGACGGAAGGGGCGAGCAGTACTTC

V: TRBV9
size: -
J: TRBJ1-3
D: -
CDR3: CASSARGHSGNTIYF
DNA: TGTGCCAGCAGCGCCAGGGGACACTCTGGAAACACCATATATTTT

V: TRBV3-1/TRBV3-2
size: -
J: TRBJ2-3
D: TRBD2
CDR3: CASSRGGTDTQYF
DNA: TGTGCCAGCAGTCGCGGGGGGACAGATACGCAGTATTTT

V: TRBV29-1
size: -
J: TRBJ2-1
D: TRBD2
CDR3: CSVEGTSADNEQFF
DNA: TGCAGCGTTGAAGGGACTAGCGCCGACAATGAGCAGTTCTTC

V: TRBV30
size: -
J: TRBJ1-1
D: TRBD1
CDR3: CAWSVRRGPDTEAFF
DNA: TGTGCCTGGAGTGTACGCAGGGGGCCTGACACTGAAGCTTTCTTT

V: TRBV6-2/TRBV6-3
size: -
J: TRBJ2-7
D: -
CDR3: CASSLAPGRAVEQYF
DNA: TGTGCCAGCAGTTTGGCCCCAGGCAGGGCAGTGGAGCAGTACTTC

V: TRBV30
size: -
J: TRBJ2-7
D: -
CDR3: CAWSPQGLEQYF
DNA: TGTGCCTGGAGTCCACAGGGCCTCGAGCAGTACTTC

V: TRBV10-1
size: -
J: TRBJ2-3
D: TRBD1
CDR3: CASSSGGGQGSTDTQYF
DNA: TGCGCCAGCAGTTCCGGGGGAGGACAGGGAAGCACAGATACGCAGTATTTT

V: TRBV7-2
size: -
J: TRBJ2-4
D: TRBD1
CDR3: CASSPDRGSDIQYF
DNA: TGTGCCAGCAGCCCTGACAGGGGATCAGACATTCAGTACTTC

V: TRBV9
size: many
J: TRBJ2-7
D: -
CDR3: CASSPRGGNYEQYF
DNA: TGTGCCAGCAGCCCCCGAGGAGGGAACTACGAGCAGTACTTC

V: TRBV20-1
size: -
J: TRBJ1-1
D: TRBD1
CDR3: CSASRQGGTEAFF
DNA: TGCAGTGCTAGTCGACAGGGAGGCACTGAAGCTTTCTTT

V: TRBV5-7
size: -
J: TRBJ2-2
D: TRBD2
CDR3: CASSFAAGAKTGELFF
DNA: TGTGCCAGCAGCTTCGCAGCGGGGGCCAAAACCGGGGAGCTGTTTTTT

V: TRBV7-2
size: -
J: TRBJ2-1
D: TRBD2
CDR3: CASSLAGTSGHNEQFF
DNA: TGTGCCAGCAGCTTAGCGGGGACTAGCGGACACAATGAGCAGTTCTTC

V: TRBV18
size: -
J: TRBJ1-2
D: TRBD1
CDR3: CASSDGTGANYGYTF
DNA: TGTGCCAGCTCAGACGGGACAGGGGCTAACTATGGCTACACCTTC

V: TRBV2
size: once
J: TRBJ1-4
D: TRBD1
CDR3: CASRGQGNNEKLFF
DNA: TGTGCCAGCAGGGGACAGGGTAATAATGAAAAACTGTTTTTT

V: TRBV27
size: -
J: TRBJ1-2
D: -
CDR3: CASSFRGAQGYTF
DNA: TGTGCCAGCAGTTTCCGGGGGGCGCAGGGCTACACCTTC

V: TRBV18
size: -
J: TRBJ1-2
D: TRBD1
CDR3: CASSVSTGTGEGYTF
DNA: TGTGCCAGCTCAGTCTCGACCGGGACAGGGGAAGGCTACACCTTC

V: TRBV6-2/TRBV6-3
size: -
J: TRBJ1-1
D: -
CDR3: CASSYDVRANGAFF
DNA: TGTGCCAGCAGTTACGATGTCAGGGCGAATGGGGCTTTCTTT

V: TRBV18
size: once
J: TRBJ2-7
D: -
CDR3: CASSPVVGSSYEQYF
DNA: TGTGCCAGCTCACCAGTCGTCGGTTCCTCCTACGAGCAGTACTTC

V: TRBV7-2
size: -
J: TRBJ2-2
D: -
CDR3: CASSLAGGNTGELFF
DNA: TGTGCCAGCAGCTTAGCGGGGGGGAACACCGGGGAGCTGTTTTTT

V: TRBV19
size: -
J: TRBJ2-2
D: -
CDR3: CASSLLSGTGELFF
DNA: TGTGCCAGTAGTCTCCTATCTGGCACCGGGGAGCTGTTTTTT

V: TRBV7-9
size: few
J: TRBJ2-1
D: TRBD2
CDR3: CASSQKPRLAGGGNEQFF
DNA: TGTGCCAGCAGTCAAAAGCCGCGACTAGCGGGGGGTGGGAATGAGCAGTTCTTC

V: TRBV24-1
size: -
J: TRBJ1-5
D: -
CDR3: CATSDGGNQPQHF
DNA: TGTGCCACCAGTGACGGGGGCAATCAGCCCCAGCATTTT

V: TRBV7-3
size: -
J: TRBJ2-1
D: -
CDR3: CASSPAGEANEQFF
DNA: TGTGCCAGCAGCCCAGCCGGGGAGGCGAATGAGCAGTTCTTC

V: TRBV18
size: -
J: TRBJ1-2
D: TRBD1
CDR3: CASSPDRSYGYTF
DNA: TGTGCCAGCTCGCCGGACAGGAGCTATGGCTACACCTTC